The T cell receptor beta chain described here comes from a study of cytomegalovirus exposure and HLA in healthy donors. The PCR ran on 60 Vbeta and 13 Jbeta primers. Method: immunoSEQ multiplex PCR; TCRdb's copy keeps in-frame clones and lacks some. The repertoire has 150,000 to 200,000 clones, around 80% of them found once; the top ten carry less than 5%. As regards this clone: Antigen: not known.

Germline CDR1 reads SGHRS; CDR2 reads YFSETQ. The CDR3 spans 13 residues. V lost 5 bases to trimming and J lost 8 bases; unmatched junction nucleotides: 6. Whole-study results and caveats: Looking again later, the authors saw that most CMV-associated TCR beta chains seemed HLA-restricted. DRB1 had the most TCR associations and HLA-C the fewest, a later analysis found, with rates varying by HLA locus. What TCR beta sequences reportedly achieved was accurate prediction of HLA-A and HLA-B alleles in most subjects. Judged likely to be a sequencing artifact was a cluster of highly shared sequence variants.

What was sequenced was PBMCs. The clonotype comes from a male donor in good health and CMV-seronegative. The gene calls are TRBV5-1 and TRBJ1-2, with 10 positions matching TRBD1. CDR3 coding DNA: TGCGCCAGCAGTCTGACAGGGGGCTCGGGCTACACCTTC. Amino acid sequence: CASSLTGGSGYTF.